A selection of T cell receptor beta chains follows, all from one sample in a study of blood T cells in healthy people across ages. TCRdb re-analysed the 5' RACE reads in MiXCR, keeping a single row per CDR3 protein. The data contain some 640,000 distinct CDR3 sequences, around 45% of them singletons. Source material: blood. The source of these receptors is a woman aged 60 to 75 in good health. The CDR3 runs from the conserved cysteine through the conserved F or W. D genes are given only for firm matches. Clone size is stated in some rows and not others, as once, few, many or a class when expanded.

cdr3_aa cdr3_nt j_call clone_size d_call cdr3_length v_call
CASSPTSLPGGELFF TGTGCCAGCAGTCCGACTAGTCTTCCCGGCGGGGAGCTGTTTTTT TRBJ2-2 once - 15 TRBV28
CASSPLGQESSYEQYF TGTGCCAGCAGCCCTCTCGGACAGGAAAGCTCCTACGAGCAGTACTTC TRBJ2-7 - TRBD1 16 TRBV28
CASSQDEGFGRGQETQYF TGTGCCAGCAGCCAAGATGAAGGGTTCGGGAGAGGGCAAGAGACCCAGTACTTC TRBJ2-5 - - 18 TRBV4-2
CATSRERGYEQYF TGTGCCACCAGCAGAGAAAGGGGGTACGAGCAGTACTTC TRBJ2-7 many - 13 TRBV15
CASSFGLAGVYEQFF TGTGCCAGCAGCTTCGGACTAGCGGGAGTATATGAGCAGTTCTTC TRBJ2-1 - TRBD2 15 TRBV11-1
CASSMTGTIETQYF TGTGCCAGCAGCATGACAGGGACAATAGAGACCCAGTACTTC TRBJ2-5 - - 14 TRBV21-1
CASSQWTGGWGNIQYF TGTGCCAGCAGTCAATGGACAGGGGGCTGGGGAAACATTCAGTACTTC TRBJ2-4 few TRBD1 16 TRBV7-9
CASNTGGAPPTNEKLFF TGTGCCAGCAACACGGGGGGCGCCCCCCCAACTAATGAAAAACTGTTTTTT TRBJ1-4 - - 17 TRBV27
CSARSQGIGLNIQYF TGCAGTGCTAGATCCCAGGGGATTGGCCTAAACATTCAGTACTTC TRBJ2-4 few - 15 TRBV20-1
CASSSLRQGLNTEAFF TGTGCCAGCAGCTCGCTTAGACAGGGTCTGAACACTGAAGCTTTCTTT TRBJ1-1 - TRBD1 16 TRBV5-6
CASRKGTASGEKLFF TGTGCCAGCAGAAAGGGTACAGCGTCGGGCGAAAAACTGTTTTTT TRBJ1-4 - - 15 TRBV6-5
CSVVRAFTDTQYF TGCAGCGTAGTCCGGGCCTTCACAGATACGCAGTATTTT TRBJ2-3 few - 13 TRBV29-1
CASSPSKTGESSPLHF TGTGCCAGCAGCCCTTCAAAGACAGGGGAGAGCTCACCCCTCCACTTT TRBJ1-6 - TRBD1 16 TRBV7-2
CASRVTGRPARETQYF TGTGCCAGCAGGGTCACGGGACGACCCGCGAGGGAGACCCAGTACTTC TRBJ2-5 - - 16 TRBV28
CASSLTLVNEQFF TGTGCCAGCAGCTTAACTCTCGTCAATGAGCAGTTCTTC TRBJ2-1 - - 13 TRBV7-3
CASNRQVEGYNEQFF TGTGCCAGCAACCGACAGGTGGAAGGTTACAATGAGCAGTTCTTC TRBJ2-1 - - 15 TRBV7-9
CASSFRYEAFF TGTGCCAGCAGTTTTAGATACGAAGCTTTCTTT TRBJ1-1 once - 11 TRBV28
CASSYVVAGDMTQYF TGTGCCAGCAGTTACGTAGTGGCAGGGGACATGACGCAGTATTTT TRBJ2-3 few - 15 TRBV27
CASAQDRYNEQFF TGTGCCAGCGCACAGGACAGATACAATGAGCAGTTCTTC TRBJ2-1 - - 13 TRBV18
CASSEYENSPLHF TGTGCCAGCAGTGAATACGAGAATTCACCCCTCCACTTT TRBJ1-6 - - 13 TRBV6-1
CSASTGTSYNEQFF TGCAGTGCTAGCACTGGGACCTCCTACAATGAGCAGTTCTTC TRBJ2-1 - - 14 TRBV20-1
CASSQEVTLPLHF TGCGCCAGCAGCCAAGAGGTCACACTACCCCTCCACTTT TRBJ1-6 many - 13 TRBV4-3
CASSPNIGEETQYF TGTGCCAGCAGTCCCAACATAGGTGAAGAGACCCAGTACTTC TRBJ2-5 - - 14 TRBV12-3/TRBV12-4
CSAASGTGTSSPLHF TGCAGTGCTGCCTCCGGGACGGGAACCTCTTCACCCCTCCACTTT TRBJ1-6 - - 15 TRBV20-1
CASSLRRGDQPQHF TGTGCCAGCAGCCTAAGGAGGGGGGATCAGCCCCAGCATTTT TRBJ1-5 - - 14 TRBV7-2
CASSLTACEQFF TGTGCCAGCAGCTTAACCGCTTGTGAGCAGTTCTTC TRBJ2-1 few - 12 TRBV7-2
CASNREETQYF TGTGCCAGCAACCGGGAAGAGACCCAGTACTTC TRBJ2-5 - - 11 TRBV28
CSARAANTYEQYF TGCAGTGCTAGAGCGGCTAACACCTACGAGCAGTACTTC TRBJ2-7 - - 13 TRBV20-1
CAKSQFREKLFF TGCGCCAAGTCACAGTTTCGTGAAAAACTGTTTTTT TRBJ1-4 - - 12 TRBV5-1
CAGGQGLETQYF TGTGCCGGAGGACAGGGTTTAGAGACCCAGTACTTC TRBJ2-5 few TRBD1 12 TRBV30
CASTGQGARETQYF TGTGCCAGCACTGGACAGGGGGCGCGAGAGACCCAGTACTTC TRBJ2-5 - TRBD1 14 TRBV2
CASSSDYITEAFF TGTGCCAGCAGCTCAGACTATATAACTGAAGCTTTCTTT TRBJ1-1 - - 13 TRBV7-9
CASRRQGSGSYEQYF TGTGCCAGCAGGAGACAGGGAAGTGGTTCCTACGAGCAGTACTTC TRBJ2-7 - TRBD1 15 TRBV7-9
CASSALEFPLYEQYF TGTGCCAGCAGTGCACTAGAGTTCCCTCTCTACGAGCAGTACTTC TRBJ2-7 - - 15 TRBV28
CASRLHPGTSSRNEQFF TGTGCCAGCAGGCTCCACCCCGGGACTAGCAGCCGCAATGAGCAGTTCTTC TRBJ2-1 - TRBD2 17 TRBV6-2/TRBV6-3
CSASATLRESARNEQFF TGCAGTGCTAGTGCGACGTTGAGGGAATCGGCTCGGAATGAGCAGTTCTTC TRBJ2-1 - - 17 TRBV20-1
CASRTGTGTYEQYF TGTGCCAGCAGAACCGGGACAGGGACCTACGAGCAGTACTTC TRBJ2-7 - TRBD1 14 TRBV28
CATSTRTGGIEEQYF TGTGCCACCAGCACCCGGACAGGGGGAATAGAGGAGCAGTACTTC TRBJ2-5 - TRBD1 15 TRBV15
CASSWRNSYNEQFF TGTGCCAGCAGCTGGCGAAACTCCTACAATGAGCAGTTCTTC TRBJ2-1 - - 14 TRBV7-2
CASSADSFRNEQYF TGTGCCAGCAGCGCGGACAGCTTTCGGAATGAGCAGTACTTC TRBJ2-5 - - 14 TRBV9
CSALNRSPAYEQYF TGCAGTGCCTTAAATCGGAGTCCCGCCTACGAGCAGTACTTC TRBJ2-7 few - 14 TRBV20-1
CASINSGETSYNEQFF TGTGCCAGCATTAATAGCGGGGAGACCTCCTACAATGAGCAGTTCTTC TRBJ2-1 few TRBD2 16 TRBV3-1
CSVSAGSGANVLTF TGCAGCGTTTCAGCGGGCTCTGGGGCCAACGTCCTGACTTTC TRBJ2-6 - - 14 TRBV29-1
CASSQAAFLAKNIQYF TGTGCCAGCAGCCAAGCAGCGTTTTTAGCCAAAAACATTCAGTACTTC TRBJ2-4 few - 16 TRBV3-1
CASSWGQKNNEQFF TGTGCCAGCAGCTGGGGACAAAAGAACAATGAGCAGTTCTTC TRBJ2-1 - - 14 TRBV5-5
CASSYSTWGEQFF TGTGCCAGCAGTTACTCGACATGGGGTGAGCAGTTCTTC TRBJ2-1 - - 13 TRBV6-5
CASSPPYSAESTDTQYF TGTGCCAGCAGCCCTCCCTATTCAGCGGAGAGCACAGATACGCAGTATTTT TRBJ2-3 - - 17 TRBV14
CASSLHPKENIQYF TGTGCCAGCAGTTTGCACCCCAAGGAAAACATTCAGTACTTC TRBJ2-4 few - 14 TRBV28
CASSFELAGSETQYF TGTGCCAGCAGTTTCGAACTAGCGGGATCGGAGACCCAGTACTTC TRBJ2-5 - TRBD2 15 TRBV12-3/TRBV12-4
CASSLLNFEQYF TGTGCCAGCAGTTTGCTTAACTTCGAGCAGTACTTC TRBJ2-7 - - 12 TRBV28
CSASPGTSFDEQFF TGCAGTGCTAGCCCCGGGACCTCATTCGATGAGCAGTTCTTC TRBJ2-1 once - 14 TRBV20-1
CSAEDRYEQYF TGCAGCGCTGAAGATCGATACGAGCAGTACTTC TRBJ2-7 - - 11 TRBV29-1